The clone carrying this TCR beta chain was picked up many times. What it recognizes is unknown. The sample is drawn from a study of human T cells and chemical hapten exposure. Within the library, unique molecular identifiers were attached to each individual cDNA molecule. Per the original methods: Individual samples carried between about 23,224 and 750,000 TCRs, with some 100,000 as the median. TCRdb fed the RACE reads into MiXCR, producing one record per CDR3 protein. TCRdb's processing, not the authors', yielded these V and J calls. The sample includes about 69,000 distinct CDR3 sequences, 10% of them seen just once. V lost 3 bases to trimming and J lost 3 bases, with 12 bases between them. CDR1 is MDHEN, CDR2 SYDVKM, per germline. The CDR3 covers 14 residues. Study results and caveats: TCRs at a frequency above 1 in 1000 stayed unchanged with DPC sensitization.

Documented time point: patch test 2, 6 weeks after DPC sensitization. Treatment: therapeutic diphenylcyclopropenone sensitization with weekly scalp DPC. Material: whole blood, obtained in connection with sensitization to the hapten diphenylcyclopropenone (DPC). The V call is TRBV28, the J call TRBJ2-7; D might be TRBD2 (6 bases). The TCR was taken from a woman aged 50 to 65 with alopecia areata. Some clones in this sample may be carry-over from other donors' samples. For the CDR3, the DNA is TGTGCCAGCAGTTTGCCGCGGGGATTCTACGAGCAGTACTTC. It is translated as CASSLPRGFYEQYF.